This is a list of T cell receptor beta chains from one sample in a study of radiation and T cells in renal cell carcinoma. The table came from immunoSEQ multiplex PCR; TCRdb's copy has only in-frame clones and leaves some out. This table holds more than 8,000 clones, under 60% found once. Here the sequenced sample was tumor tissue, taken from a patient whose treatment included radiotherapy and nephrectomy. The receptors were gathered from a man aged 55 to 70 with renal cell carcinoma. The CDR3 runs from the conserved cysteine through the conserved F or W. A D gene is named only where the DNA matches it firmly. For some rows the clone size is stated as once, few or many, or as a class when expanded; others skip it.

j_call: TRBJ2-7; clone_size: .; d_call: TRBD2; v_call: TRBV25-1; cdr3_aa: CASSSHTSGRVSYEQYF; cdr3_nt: TGTGCCAGCAGTTCACACACTAGCGGGAGAGTCTCCTACGAGCAGTACTTC
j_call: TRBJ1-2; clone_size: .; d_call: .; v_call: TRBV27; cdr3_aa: CASSFYGQGYTF; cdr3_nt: TGTGCCAGCAGTTTCTATGGACAAGGCTACACCTTC
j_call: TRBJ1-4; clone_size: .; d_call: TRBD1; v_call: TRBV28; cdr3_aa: CASSYGTVNEKLFF; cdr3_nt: TGTGCCAGCAGTTATGGGACAGTAAATGAAAAACTGTTTTTT
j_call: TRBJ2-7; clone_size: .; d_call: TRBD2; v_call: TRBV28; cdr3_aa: CASRGQTSYYEQYF; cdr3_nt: TGTGCCAGCAGGGGTCAGACTAGCTACTACGAGCAGTACTTC
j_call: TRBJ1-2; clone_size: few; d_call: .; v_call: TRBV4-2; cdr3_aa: CASSQEVGGLGGYTF; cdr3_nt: TGTGCCAGCAGCCAAGAAGTCGGGGGACTAGGAGGCTACACCTTC
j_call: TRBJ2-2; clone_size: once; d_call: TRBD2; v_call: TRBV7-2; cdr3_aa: CASSLGLAGGRIGELFF; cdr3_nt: TGTGCCAGCAGCTTAGGACTAGCGGGAGGGCGGATCGGGGAGCTGTTTTTT
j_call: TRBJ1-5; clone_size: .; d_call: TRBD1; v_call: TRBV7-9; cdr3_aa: CASSSTGGSQPQHF; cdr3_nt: TGTGCCAGCAGCTCTACAGGGGGAAGTCAGCCCCAGCATTTT
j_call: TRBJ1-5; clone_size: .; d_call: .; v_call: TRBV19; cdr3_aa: CASSISQGSNQPQHF; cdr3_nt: TGTGCCAGTAGTATCAGTCAGGGTTCGAATCAGCCCCAGCATTTT
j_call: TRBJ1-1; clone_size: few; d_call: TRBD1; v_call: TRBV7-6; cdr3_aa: CASSLGQGTEAFF; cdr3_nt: TGTGCCAGCAGCTTAGGACAGGGTACCGAAGCTTTCTTT
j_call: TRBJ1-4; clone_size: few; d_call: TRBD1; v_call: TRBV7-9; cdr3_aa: CASSYSGQGAFREKLFF; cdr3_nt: TGTGCCAGCAGCTATTCGGGACAGGGGGCATTTCGTGAAAAACTGTTTTTT
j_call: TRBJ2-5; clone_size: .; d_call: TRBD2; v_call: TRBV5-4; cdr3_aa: CASSLGIGRPEAETQYF; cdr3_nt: TGTGCCAGCAGCTTGGGAATCGGGAGGCCCGAAGCAGAGACCCAGTACTTC
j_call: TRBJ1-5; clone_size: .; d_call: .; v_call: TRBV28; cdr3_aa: CASSRPRGYSNQPQHF; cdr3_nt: TGTGCCAGCAGTCGACCGAGGGGTTATAGCAATCAGCCCCAGCATTTT
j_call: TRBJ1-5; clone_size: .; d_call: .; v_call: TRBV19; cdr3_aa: CASSIGTGYSNQPQHF; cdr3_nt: TGTGCCAGTAGTATAGGTACAGGTTATAGCAATCAGCCCCAGCATTTT
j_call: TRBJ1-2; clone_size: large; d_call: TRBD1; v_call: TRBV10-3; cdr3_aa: CAISEPRTGGLTGYTF; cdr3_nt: TGTGCCATCAGTGAGCCTCGGACAGGGGGGTTGACTGGCTACACCTTC
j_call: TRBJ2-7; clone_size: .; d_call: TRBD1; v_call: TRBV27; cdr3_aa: CASSPGQVTYEQYF; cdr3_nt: TGTGCCAGCAGTCCGGGACAGGTCACCTACGAGCAGTACTTC
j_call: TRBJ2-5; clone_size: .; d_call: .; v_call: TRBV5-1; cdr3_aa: CASSLGGQETQYF; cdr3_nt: TGCGCCAGCAGCTTGGGTGGTCAAGAGACCCAGTACTTC
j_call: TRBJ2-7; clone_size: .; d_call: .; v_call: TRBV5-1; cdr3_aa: CASSWKTGLRGSYEQYF; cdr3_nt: TGCGCCAGCAGCTGGAAAACAGGGTTAAGGGGCTCCTACGAGCAGTACTTC
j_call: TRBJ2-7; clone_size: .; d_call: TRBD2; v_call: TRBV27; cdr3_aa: CASSVYPSTSPSYEQYF; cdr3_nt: TGTGCCAGCAGCGTTTACCCCTCGACTAGCCCCTCCTACGAGCAGTACTTC
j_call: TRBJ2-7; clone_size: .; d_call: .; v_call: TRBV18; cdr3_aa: CASSPPWTDSYEQYF; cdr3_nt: TGTGCCAGCTCACCACCGTGGACGGACTCCTACGAGCAGTACTTC
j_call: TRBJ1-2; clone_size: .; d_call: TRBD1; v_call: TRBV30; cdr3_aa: CAWSADRGGANYGYTF; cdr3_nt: TGTGCCTGGAGTGCGGACAGGGGAGGGGCTAACTATGGCTACACCTTC
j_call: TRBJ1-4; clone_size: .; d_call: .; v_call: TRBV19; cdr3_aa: CASSPLGVGEKLFF; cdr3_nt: TGTGCCAGTAGCCCCCTGGGGGTTGGTGAAAAACTGTTTTTT
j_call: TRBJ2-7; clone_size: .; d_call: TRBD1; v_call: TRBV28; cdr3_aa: CASSFMGQGIAQYF; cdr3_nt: TGTGCCAGCAGTTTTATGGGACAGGGAATAGCGCAGTACTTC